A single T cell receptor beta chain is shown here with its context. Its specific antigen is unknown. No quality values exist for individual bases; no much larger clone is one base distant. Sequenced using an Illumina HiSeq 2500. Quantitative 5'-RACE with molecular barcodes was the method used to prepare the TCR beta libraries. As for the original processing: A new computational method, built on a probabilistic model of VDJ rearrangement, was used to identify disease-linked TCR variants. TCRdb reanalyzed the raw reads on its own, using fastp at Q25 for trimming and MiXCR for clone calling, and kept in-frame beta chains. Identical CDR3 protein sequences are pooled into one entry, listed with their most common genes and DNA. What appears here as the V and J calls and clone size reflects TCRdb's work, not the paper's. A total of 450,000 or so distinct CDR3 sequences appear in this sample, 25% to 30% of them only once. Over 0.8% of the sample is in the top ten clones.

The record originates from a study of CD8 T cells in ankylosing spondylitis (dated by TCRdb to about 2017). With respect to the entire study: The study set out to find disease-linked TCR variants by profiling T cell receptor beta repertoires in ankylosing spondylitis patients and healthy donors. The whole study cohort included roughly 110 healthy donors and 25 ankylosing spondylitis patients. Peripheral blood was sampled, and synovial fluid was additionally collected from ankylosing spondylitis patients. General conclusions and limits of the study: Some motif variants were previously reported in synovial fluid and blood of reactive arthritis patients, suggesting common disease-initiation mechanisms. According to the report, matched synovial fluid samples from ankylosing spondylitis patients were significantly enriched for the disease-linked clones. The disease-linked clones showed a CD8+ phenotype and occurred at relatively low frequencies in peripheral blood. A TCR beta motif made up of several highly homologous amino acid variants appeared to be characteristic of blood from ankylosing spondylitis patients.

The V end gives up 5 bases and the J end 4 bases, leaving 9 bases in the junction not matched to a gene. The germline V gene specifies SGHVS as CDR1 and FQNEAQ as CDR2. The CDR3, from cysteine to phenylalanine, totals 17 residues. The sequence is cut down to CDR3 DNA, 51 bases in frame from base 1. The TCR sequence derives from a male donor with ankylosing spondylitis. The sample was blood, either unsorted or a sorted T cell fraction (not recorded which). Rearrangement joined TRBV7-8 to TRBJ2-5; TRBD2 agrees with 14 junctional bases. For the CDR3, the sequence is CASSPGTSGGPRETQYF. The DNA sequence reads TGTGCCAGCAGCCCGGGGACTAGCGGGGGCCCGAGAGAGACCCAGTACTTC.